This T cell receptor (beta chain) was documented in a study of cytomegalovirus exposure and HLA in healthy donors (dated by TCRdb to about 2017). In terms of the full investigation: In an earlier analysis of some 610 of the donors, about 270 Gb of sequence data and just under 120 million unique TCR beta sequences from about 179 million T cells were reported. Rather than drawing on any new phenotypic data, the later analysis identified candidate immune exposures from TCR beta sequences and the way those sequences occurred across donors. In an earlier analysis of roughly 580 of the donors, high-throughput TCR beta sequencing was used to judge whether each TCR beta V gene segment behaved as functional or pseudogenic. Class I and class II HLA loci were covered by the typing at four-digit resolution. An early release that covered roughly 600 HLA-typed donors contained approximately 290 gigabases of sequencing data and tens of millions of unique TCR sequences. Alongside the repertoire data, information on donor age, sex, ethnicity and CMV serostatus was compiled. A separate validation cohort of over 95 different subjects was used in addition to the approximately 670-subject first cohort. In a later genetic analysis, genome-wide SNP genotypes for about 60% of the 666 donors were used, and that subset was treated as a discovery cohort. The number of typed donors differed by locus: 629-630 for A, B, C, DRB1 and DQB1; approximately 520 for DQA1; over 600 for DPA1; and around 470 for DPB1. Because of strong linkage in the cohort, roughly five DR-DQ haplotypes were treated as single units for association and clustering. Among the roughly 400 genotyped donors, approximately 76% belonged to the genetic ancestry cluster associated with self-reported Caucasian donors. To study patterns of TCR occurrence, a later analysis re-analyzed previously published TCR beta repertoires from several hundred donors and added high-resolution HLA genotyping. Among about 400 genotyped donors of the cohort, an average of around 220,000 unique TCR beta nucleotide sequences was sequenced per donor, of which 15% to 20% were non-productive. All discovery cohort repertoires had been generated using a single sequencing platform. Using immunosequencing, the study profiled T cell repertoires from 550 to 750 subjects and related those repertoires to cytomegalovirus serostatus. To predict cytomegalovirus infection status, the study brought together high-throughput TCR immunosequencing, statistical association of individual TCRs with disease status, and machine learning. The study aimed to test whether signatures of past pathogen exposure could be identified by cataloging public T cell receptors. General conclusions and limits of the study: An association between a missense DCLRE1C variant and V-gene and J-gene trimming of TCR beta chains was found in a later genetic analysis and replicated in an independent cohort. The presence/absence analyses assumed that sequencing depth was roughly uniform across donors, and that assumption may not be true. Compared with equally common non-associated chains, HLA-associated TCR beta chains in a later analysis were more clonally expanded and had lower generation probabilities. A further reported finding was that TCR beta sequences accurately predicted the HLA-A and HLA-B alleles for most subjects in the first cohort. Specific HLA alleles were associated with 15,000 to 20,000 TCR beta sequences at a false discovery rate of 0.05 in a later analysis. Some IMGT-functional V segments, including TRBV6-2 and TRBV6-3, could not be distinguished by the 87-base-pair reads and were therefore excluded. According to a later analysis, most CMV-associated TCR beta chains appeared to be HLA-restricted, and the HLA associations seemed to be driven largely by CMV exposure. In this cohort, only TCR beta chains were sequenced, and detectable features were limited by the absence of alpha or paired-chain data. Because HLA typing was missing for some donors at each locus, association tests included only the typed subset. The only immune exposure information available for the cohort was CMV serostatus. Most TCR sequences were seen in very few donors, while some public TCRs were found in many individuals. In vitro tests confirmed that three of the cytomegalovirus-associated TCR beta chains recognize cytomegalovirus antigens. According to a later analysis, parvovirus B19, influenza, CMV and Epstein-Barr virus appeared linked to several top co-occurrence clusters. According to a later genetic analysis, donors in an Asian-associated ancestry cluster had fewer N-insertions in productive TCRs than the approximately 710-donor mean. In an earlier analysis of roughly 560 of the donors, most TCR beta V segments were observed in productive rearrangements about 90% or about 30% of the time, broadly matching IMGT annotations. When HLA alleles, especially DR and DQ, strongly co-occurred, TCR associations were difficult to assign to individual alleles. A group of highly shared sequence variants was considered likely to be a technical artifact of the sequencing pipeline. The authors suggested that the approach could potentially be extended to other disease states and immunological phenotypes. A later analysis found that TCR association rates varied across HLA loci, with DRB1 alleles showing the most associated TCRs and HLA-C alleles the fewest. Because counts were too low, fewer than 20 rarely observed V segments, including chromosome 9 orphons, were excluded from the earlier analysis of some 590 of the donors. Linkage disequilibrium might explain the correlated functional status among segregating V segments, but an unknown experimental factor could not be ruled out. The classifier was reported to diagnose cytomegalovirus status with high specificity and sensitivity in both the original cohort and the validation cohort. A total of 164 TCR beta chains were listed by the study as associated with cytomegalovirus.

The library was made by the immunoSEQ multiplex PCR assay. A mixture of 60 forward primers for TCR Vbeta segments and 13 reverse primers for TCR Jbeta segments was used in the multiplex PCR. Amplification of the CDR3 region of rearranged TCR beta genes was performed with a multiplex PCR assay on genomic DNA. The Illumina HiSeq System was used to sequence the amplified TCR beta libraries as 87-base-pair reads. The paper's data handling went like this. A later analysis counted tens of millions of unique TCR beta chains across the 640 or so repertoires, and some 11 million of these chains were shared by at least two donors. A nearest-neighbor algorithm error-corrected the raw reads and collapsed the reads into unique sequences, merging closely related sequences to remove PCR and sequencing errors. To assign V, D and J gene segments, CDR3 sequences were aligned to IMGT reference sequences. For a sequence to be retained, a match of at least six nucleotides to both a V gene segment and a J gene segment was required. A rearrangement was called productive if the CDR3 had no stop codons and remained in frame with V and J, and every other rearrangement was called non-productive. Following IMGT convention, CDR3 was defined as the stretch from the second conserved V-encoded cysteine up to the conserved J-encoded phenylalanine. In an earlier analysis of around 540 of the donors, sequences lacking an unambiguous match to a single V gene segment were excluded. In an earlier analysis of 587 of the donors, V segments were called functional above 56.7% productive rearrangements and were called segregating when the between-donor standard deviation exceeded 5%. A statistical classification framework was built to diagnose cytomegalovirus status from the catalog of TCR beta chain sequences. In a later analysis, TCR nucleotide sequences were compared against IMGT/GENE-DB human TR gene sequences so that V and J genes could be assigned. The TCRdist pipeline was used in a later analysis to assign CDR3 sequences and most-parsimonious VDJ recombination scenarios. A later analysis defined each TCR beta chain by its CDR3 amino acid sequence plus V-gene family, and excluded reads lacking a unique V-gene family. In a later analysis, some 600 highly shared, low-generation-probability nucleotide sequences were removed to address suspected cross-contamination and a sequencing artifact. For each public chain, a later analysis derived a clonal expansion index from normalized ranks of inferred template counts within each repertoire. Generation probabilities in a later analysis came from a VDJ recombination model fitted to out-of-frame rearrangements, and those results were checked against IGoR. In a later analysis, TCR-TCR, TCR-HLA and TCR-CMV co-occurrence was scored with hypergeometric tests, and a repertoire-size bias correction was applied to TCR pairs. False discovery rates were estimated in a later analysis by permuting HLA or CMV assignments 20 times. A later analysis grouped co-occurring TCRs with DBSCAN, adding TCRdist sequence similarity when clustering within HLA-allele-positive subsets. Co-occurrence clustering excluded repertoires with fewer than 30,000 or more than 120,000 public chains, plus five with anomalous nucleotide sharing. In its TCRdb copy, this immuneACCESS table keeps in-frame sequences only and misses some clones. Where compared with another copy, unresolved V genes explain less than half of these, and the others have no known cause. Clone size and the V and J calls come from that table; the DNA yielded D and trimming. The sample yields about 140,000 clones; approximately 76% were counted once. Of the sample, 1.5% to 2% falls within the top ten clones.

V loses 8 bases, J loses 3 bases, and the germline ends lie 14 bases apart. The CDR1 and CDR2 encoded by the germline V gene (reference sequence) are LNHDA and SQIVND. From its cysteine to its phenylalanine, the CDR3 spans 13 amino acids. Of the read, only the CDR3 DNA is kept; its 39 bases are in frame from base 1. This clone was observed a single time. Its antigen remains unidentified. Base qualities are not at hand, and no much larger clone is one base apart. In total, roughly 670 healthy bone marrow donors made up the cohort. All cohort members were sampled while nominally healthy, although unrecorded immune exposures were likely present. The donor tested CMV seronegative and was one of the 352 seronegative cohort members. A peripheral blood sample was collected from each donor, and TCR beta sequencing was performed on peripheral blood mononuclear cells. Genomic DNA extraction from the blood cell samples was performed with the Qiagen DNeasy Blood Extraction Kit.

The chain is made from TRBV19 and TRBJ2-7, with the identity of the D gene unclear. The origin of this receptor is a man aged 35-49 years in good health and CMV-seronegative. Sample: PBMCs. CDR3 reads: CASAYRQRYEQYF. The sequenced DNA: TGTGCCAGTGCTTACCGACAACGCTACGAGCAGTACTTC.